These 21 T cell receptor beta chains came from one sample sequenced in a study of blood T cell repertoires in COVID-19. Sequencing was performed with immunoSEQ multiplex PCR; in TCRdb, only in-frame clones are kept and a portion is missing. The sample shows fewer than 300,000 clones, roughly 90% of them seen only once. Material for sequencing was peripheral blood. These receptors originate from a man aged 60-69 years who had recovered from COVID-19.

There are a few counts of this clone. The rearrangement joins TRBV5-4 to TRBJ2-7; 7 bases fit TRBD2. The trim removed 5 bases at V and 6 bases at J, leaving 11 bases unmatched. The germline V gene has CDR1 SGHNT and CDR2 YYREEE (reference sequence). CDR3 length: 14 amino acids. CDR3: CASSLAGTRGEQYF. In DNA, the CDR3 is TGTGCCAGCAGTTTAGCGGGTACTAGGGGCGAGCAGTACTTC.

V is TRBV6-1 and J is TRBJ1-5; 9 nucleotides align to TRBD1. The junction had 3 bases not matched to a gene; V was cut back by 2 bases and J by 4 bases. The CDR3 is 15 amino acids. Per the germline V gene, CDR1 is MNHNS and CDR2 is SASEGT. CDR3 residues: CASSELGQGNQPQHF. CDR3 coding DNA: TGTGCCAGCAGTGAACTTGGACAGGGGAATCAGCCCCAGCATTTT.

The V call is TRBV5-6, the J call TRBJ2-7; 10 nucleotides agree with TRBD1. Germline CDR1 reads SGHDT; CDR2 reads YYEEEE. CDR3 size: 16 residues. With V trimmed by 4 bases and J by 0 bases, 7 bases remained unmatched. The CDR3 here is CASSQRRQGASYEQYF. The CDR3 DNA follows: TGTGCCAGCAGCCAGAGGAGACAGGGGGCCTCCTACGAGCAGTACTTC.

This chain uses TRBV25-1 with TRBJ1-5; D is perhaps TRBD1 (5 bases). Trimming stripped 6 bases from V and 6 bases from J, with 12 bases between. CDR3 length equals 13 residues. Germline-derived CDR1 and CDR2 are MGHDK and SYGVNS. The CDR3 reads CASRGGTGQPQHF. CDR3 coding DNA: TGTGCCAGCAGGGGGGGAACGGGTCAGCCCCAGCATTTT.

The J gene is TRBJ2-1, the V gene TRBV7-2; maybe TRBD1 (5 bases). Per the germline V gene, CDR1 is SGHTA and CDR2 is FQGNSA. Trimming took off 4 bases at V and 10 bases at J, with 14 bases between the two ends. This CDR3 has 13 amino acids. CDR3 amino acids: CASSSTQVSEQFF. Here the CDR3 DNA reads TGTGCCAGCAGCTCGACACAGGTGAGCGAGCAGTTCTTC. The full variable domain, rest sourced from reference TRBV7-2 and TRBJ2-1, is GAGVSQSPSNKVTEKGKDVELRCDPISGHTALYWYRQSLGQGLEFLIYFQGNSAPDKSGLPSDRFSAERTGGSVSTLTIQRTQQEDSAVYLCASSSTQVSEQFFGPGTRLTVL.

This clone was recorded only once. The V call is TRBV5-6, the J call TRBJ1-5, with a tentative D call TRBD1 (5 bases). Germline CDR1 reads SGHDT; CDR2 reads YYEEEE. The V gene lost 2 bases and the J gene lost 4 bases, with 13 bases spanning the gap. The CDR3 totals 15 residues. CDR3 bases: TGTGCCAGCAGCTTTTCAGGGTTTTCAAATCAGCCCCAGCATTTT. It specifies CASSFSGFSNQPQHF.

This chain links TRBV9 with TRBJ1-1, with 11 bases aligning to TRBD1. The CDR3 extends over 20 amino acids. With 1 base clipped from V and 0 bases from J, the junction kept 14 bases outside the gene matches. CDR1 is SGDLS, CDR2 YYNGEE, per germline. As DNA, the CDR3 is TGTGCCAGCAGCGTAACCGCTTCCGGCCGGGACAGGGGGATGAACACTGAAGCTTTCTTT. Amino acid sequence: CASSVTASGRDRGMNTEAFF. Full variable domain (missing parts from reference TRBV9 and TRBJ1-1): DSGVTQTPKHLITATGQRVTLRCSPRSGDLSVYWYQQSLDQGLQFLIQYYNGEERAKGNILERFSAQQFPDLHSELNLSSLELGDSALYFCASSVTASGRDRGMNTEAFFGQGTRLTVV.

The rearrangement joins TRBV10-3 to TRBJ1-4; the match to TRBD1 covers 12 bases. The CDR3 spans 17 residues. The trim removed 6 bases at V and 7 bases at J, leaving 12 bases unmatched. CDR1 and CDR2 from the germline V gene are ENHRY and SYGVKD. In nucleotides, the CDR3 is TGTGCCATCAGGTCCGAGGGACAGGGGGCGTCAGGTGAAAAACTGTTTTTT. This gives the protein CAIRSEGQGASGEKLFF.

The DNA of the CDR3 is TGTGCCAGCAGCCCCAAGGGAGACCCCGGGGAGCTGTTTTTT. Translated: CASSPKGDPGELFF. This chain links TRBV7-3 with TRBJ2-2; D may be TRBD2 (5 bases). Germline values: CDR1 SGHTA, CDR2 FQGTGA. This CDR3 contains 14 residues. Trimming took off 5 bases at V and 6 bases at J, with 13 bases between the two ends.

The V and J genes are TRBV28 and TRBJ1-2; 7 bases match TRBD1. Germline-derived CDR1 and CDR2 are MDHEN and SYDVKM. With V trimmed by 8 bases and J by 3 bases, 6 bases remained unmatched. The CDR3 extends over 13 amino acids. CDR3 residues: CASGADRDYGYTF. CDR3 DNA: TGTGCCAGCGGAGCTGACAGGGACTATGGCTACACCTTC.

This sequence joins TRBV2 and TRBJ2-3; TRBD2 matches at 8 bases. This CDR3 is 18 amino acids long. With 4 bases clipped from V and 4 bases from J, the junction kept 16 bases outside the gene matches. The germline V gene has CDR1 SNHLY and CDR2 FYNNEI. The CDR3 here is CASSGVGAGVPPPDTQYF. The CDR3 region has the DNA TGTGCCAGCAGTGGGGTGGGAGCGGGGGTCCCACCTCCAGATACGCAGTATTTT.

This chain joins TRBV5-1 and TRBJ2-7, with D perhaps matching TRBD1 (7 bases). Germline V lookup: CDR1 SGHRS, CDR2 YFSETQ. The CDR3 is 16 residues long. The ends were cut back, 0 bases at V and 2 bases at J, with 15 bases in the middle. CDR3 loop: CASSLAGGQRTYEQYF. Written as DNA, the CDR3 is TGCGCCAGCAGCTTGGCCGGGGGACAGCGAACCTACGAGCAGTACTTC.

This chain links TRBV29-1 with TRBJ2-2, with D perhaps TRBD1 (6 bases). V was pared by 3 bases and J by 0 bases, with 11 bases between. The V gene's germline CDR1 is SQVTM and CDR2 ANQGSEA. CDR3 length equals 15 residues. The DNA for the CDR3 is TGCAGCGTTGAGTCGACAGGATCGAACACCGGGGAGCTGTTTTTT. Residues: CSVESTGSNTGELFF.

This clone has just a few counts. V gene TRBV27 combines with J gene TRBJ1-5; 7 bases fit TRBD1. CDR1 and CDR2 (germline): MNHEY, SMNVEV (reference sequence). This CDR3 has 15 amino acids. The ends lost 5 bases at V and 0 bases at J; junction bases unmatched: 4. The CDR3 nucleotides read TGTGCCAGCAGTCATGGGACAGATAGCAATCAGCCCCAGCATTTT. Translated: CASSHGTDSNQPQHF.

V and J are TRBV2 and TRBJ2-5; 9 nucleotides align to TRBD2. CDR1 and CDR2 from the germline V gene are SNHLY and FYNNEI. Losses at the gene ends were 2 bases for V and 1 base for J; bases not matched to a gene: 2. This CDR3 has 15 residues. CDR3 nucleotides: TGTGCCAGCAGTGAACGCGGGGGGGCCCAAGAGACCCAGTACTTC. Residues: CASSERGGAQETQYF.

This clone was detected once. The rearrangement joins TRBV3-1 (or the pseudogene TRBV3-2) to TRBJ2-7; 11 positions agree with TRBD2. Trimming cost V 1 base and J 6 bases; bases outside gene matches: 2. In germline, CDR1 is LGHDT, CDR2 YNNKEL (reference sequence). This CDR3 contains 14 residues. The CDR3, as DNA: TGTGCCAGCAGCCAAGTTAGCGGGGGGGCCGAGCAGTACTTC. Translating it yields CASSQVSGGAEQYF.

This chain joins TRBV7-2 and TRBJ1-5, with D perhaps TRBD1 (6 bases). From germline, CDR1 is SGHTA and CDR2 FQGNSA. The CDR3 is 16 residues long. Trimming took 2 bases from V and 0 from J, leaving 11 bases between them. CDR3 region: CASSLYGTFSNQPQHF. CDR3 DNA: TGTGCCAGCAGCTTATACGGGACATTTAGCAATCAGCCCCAGCATTTT.

This chain links TRBV19 with TRBJ2-5; tentatively, D is TRBD1 (6 bases). Germline CDR1 reads LNHDA; CDR2 reads SQIVND (reference sequence). There are 16 residues in the CDR3. Between the trimmed V and J ends, which lost 4 bases and 3 bases, there was a span of 18 bases. The CDR3 reads CASSTTGRLTEETQYF. The CDR3, as DNA: TGTGCCAGTAGTACAACAGGGCGGCTGACCGAAGAGACCCAGTACTTC.

V usage is TRBV6-5 and J usage is TRBJ1-6; 9 bases fit TRBD1. The CDR3 sequence is 16 residues long. Germline CDR1 reads MNHEY; CDR2 reads SVGAGI. The V segment lost 2 bases and the J segment 10 bases; nucleotides outside the gene matches: 9. The CDR3 bases are TGTGCCAGCAGTTACGGTTGGGACAGGGTTGGCTCACCCCTCCACTTT. It yields the protein CASSYGWDRVGSPLHF.

The V and J genes are TRBV7-6 and TRBJ1-3; weak D call: TRBD1 (5 bases). CDR1 is SGHVS, CDR2 FNYEAQ, per germline. The CDR3 sequence is 18 residues long. Trimming pared 1 base from V and 0 bases from J, leaving 16 bases between. CDR3 coding DNA: TGTGCCAGCAGCTTAGGTACAACAGGTACAAGCTCTGGAAACACCATATATTTT. Its translation: CASSLGTTGTSSGNTIYF.

This clone was detected a few times. The CDR3: CASSSAGPLGGTEAFF. As DNA, the CDR3 is TGTGCCAGCAGCTCCGCAGGGCCCCTTGGGGGGACTGAAGCTTTCTTT. This chain uses TRBV7-3 with TRBJ1-1, with D possibly being TRBD1 (5 bases). The length of the CDR3 is 16 residues. The V end was cut by 4 bases, the J end by 5 bases, with 20 bases between. Germline V lookup: CDR1 SGHTA, CDR2 FQGTGA.